A single sample is the source of the 32 T cell receptor beta chains below, sequenced in a study of PD-L1 blockade in urothelial cancer (dated by TCRdb to the late 2010s). Preparation of the library involved the immunoSEQ multiplex PCR assay. TCRdb stores this immuneACCESS table with in-frame sequences only. Part of the clones is absent; in the studies checked, under half of the shortfall reflects unresolved V genes, and no reason is known for the rest. The sample contains roughly 56,000 clones, over 70% of them found a single time. In total, the top ten clones hold 4% to 5% of the sample. Sample: PBMCs, taken around atezolizumab (anti-PD-L1) treatment. These receptors all come from a man aged 65 to 85 with urothelial cancer.

The chain combines TRBV9 with TRBJ2-2, with D tentatively TRBD1 (6 bases). The germline V and J ends were trimmed by 0 bases and 0 bases, with 6 bases remaining between them. Germline V gene sequence: CDR1 SGDLS, CDR2 YYNGEE. The CDR3 has 15 residues. The CDR3 region has the DNA TGTGCCAGCAGCGTAGACAGGGCGAACACCGGGGAGCTGTTTTTT. Its protein is CASSVDRANTGELFF.

The rearrangement links TRBV28 to TRBJ1-1, with 8 nucleotides matching TRBD1. Trimming cost V 6 bases and J 5 bases; bases outside gene matches: 5. The CDR3 is made up of 13 amino acids. Germline lookup yields CDR1 MDHEN and CDR2 SYDVKM. The CDR3 spells CASRGQVRTEAFF. Here the CDR3 DNA reads TGTGCCAGCAGGGGACAGGTCAGGACTGAAGCTTTCTTT.

The V and J genes are TRBV5-1 and TRBJ1-1, with D unresolved. The germline CDR1 and CDR2 sequences are SGHRS and YFSETQ. V was clipped by 5 bases and J by 1 base, with 9 bases between them. This CDR3 has 13 residues. CDR3 sequence reads: CASRQDPNTEAFF. As DNA, the CDR3 is TGCGCCAGCAGGCAGGATCCGAACACTGAAGCTTTCTTT.

The chain couples TRBV5-1 to TRBJ2-3; TRBD1 matches 7 bases. After removal of 2 bases from V and 2 bases from J, the junction contained 8 bases not matched to a gene. The length of the CDR3 is 16 residues. Germline values: CDR1 SGHRS, CDR2 YFSETQ. CDR3 nucleotides: TGCGCCAGCAGCTTCCAGGGGGACACACACACAGATACGCAGTATTTT. This sequence encodes CASSFQGDTHTDTQYF.

The J gene is TRBJ2-1, the V gene TRBV25-1; D might be TRBD2 (7 bases). Trimming shortened V by 5 bases and J by 9 bases, and 11 bases separated the two germline ends. Germline CDR1 MGHDK, CDR2 SYGVNS. The CDR3 length is 12 residues. CDR3 sequence reads: CASSQGRGEQFF. CDR3 sequence (DNA): TGTGCCAGCAGTCAGGGGAGGGGTGAGCAGTTCTTC. The full variable domain, its missing parts supplied by reference TRBV25-1 and TRBJ2-1, is EADIYQTPRYLVIGTGKKITLECSQTMGHDKMYWYQQDPGMELHLIHYSYGVNSTEKGDLSSESTVSRIRTEHFPLTLESARPSHTSQYLCASSQGRGEQFFGPGTRLTVL.

The rearrangement joins TRBV27 to TRBJ1-2; 7 bases are shared with TRBD1. The CDR3 has 15 residues. Germline lookup yields CDR1 MNHEY and CDR2 SMNVEV (reference sequence). J was trimmed by 8 bases and V by 2 bases; bases with no gene match: 11. The CDR3 DNA sequence: TGTGCCAGCAGTTTACAGGGGGACCATTTGTACGGCTACACCTTC. Translation: CASSLQGDHLYGYTF.

The rearrangement links TRBV2 to TRBJ2-3; D is possibly TRBD1 (6 bases). Germline V gene sequence: CDR1 SNHLY, CDR2 FYNNEI. V lost 6 bases and J 2 bases, leaving 12 bases between the germline ends. CDR3 size: 14 residues. CDR3 DNA sequence: TGTGCCAGCAGCCTAAGACAGGTCACAGATACGCAGTATTTT. Residues: CASSLRQVTDTQYF.

The chain recombines TRBV4-1 with TRBJ1-1; 11 bases line up with TRBD1. The V and J ends lost 0 bases and 4 bases, in that order; junction bases with no gene match: 4. The CDR3 sequence is 16 residues long. Germline V gives CDR1 MGHRA, CDR2 YSYEKL. In DNA form, the CDR3 reads TGCGCCAGCAGCCAAGATGGACAGGGGGCGCGCACTGAAGCTTTCTTT. Translation: CASSQDGQGARTEAFF.

The CDR3 protein is CASSPQTSGKETQYF. The CDR3 DNA is TGTGCCAGCAGTCCCCAGACTAGCGGGAAAGAGACCCAGTACTTC. This chain joins TRBV27 and TRBJ2-5; TRBD2 matches at 11 bases. The CDR3 loop spans 15 amino acids. CDR1 is MNHEY and CDR2 is SMNVEV in the germline V gene (reference sequence). The trim removed 5 bases at V and 3 bases at J, leaving 5 bases unmatched.

V is TRBV19 and J is TRBJ1-5, with D perhaps TRBD1 (6 bases). The ends were cut back, 3 bases at V and 4 bases at J, with 10 bases in the middle. The CDR3 length is 14 residues. Germline-derived CDR1 and CDR2 are LNHDA and SQIVND (reference sequence). This CDR3 reads CASSIRTANQPQHF. In nucleotides, the CDR3 is TGTGCCAGTAGTATCCGGACAGCTAATCAGCCCCAGCATTTT.

The CDR3 DNA is TGTGCCAGCAGTTCCGGACTAGCGGTCGTCACCGGGGAGCTGTTTTTT. Amino acid sequence: CASSSGLAVVTGELFF. The chain carries TRBV6-5 and TRBJ2-2; 10 bases match TRBD2. The CDR3 is 16 amino acids. Trimming took 4 bases from V and 4 from J; bases not matched to a gene: 6. Germline-derived CDR1 and CDR2 are MNHEY and SVGAGI.

V and J are TRBV20-1 and TRBJ2-7; 7 bases line up with TRBD1. V trimming: 6 bases; J trimming: 5 bases; junction bases outside the gene matches: 4. Germline CDR1 and CDR2: DFQATT and SNEGSKA (reference sequence). CDR3 length: 11 amino acids. CDR3 sequence reads: CSARQGDEQYF. CDR3 coding DNA: TGCAGTGCACGACAGGGTGACGAGCAGTACTTC.

The chain employs TRBV5-4 and TRBJ2-5; weak D call: TRBD1 (5 bases). CDR3 length: 13 residues. Germline CDR1 reads SGHNT; CDR2 reads YYREEE (reference sequence). Trimming took 4 bases from V and 1 from J, leaving 8 bases between them. The CDR3 nucleotides are TGTGCCAGCAGCCGACAGTTCCAAGAGACCCAGTACTTC. Translated: CASSRQFQETQYF.

This clone was observed a few times. V and J are TRBV13 and TRBJ1-5; D might be TRBD1 (6 bases). The V end lost 0 bases, the J end lost 4 bases, and 13 bases lay between the germline ends. This CDR3 region has 16 residues. Looked up from germline, CDR1 is PRHDT and CDR2 is FYEKMQ (reference sequence). In nucleotides, the CDR3 is TGTGCCAGCAGCTTAGGCCGCGGACAGATAAATCAGCCCCAGCATTTT. Translated: CASSLGRGQINQPQHF.

The chain is built from TRBV11-2 and TRBJ2-7; 7 bases are a match to TRBD2. The CDR3 spans 15 residues. With V trimmed by 4 bases and J by 6 bases, 12 bases remained unmatched. Germline V gene lookup returns CDR1 SGHAT and CDR2 FQNNGV. The chain's CDR3 is CASSSGVTSTAEQYF. CDR3 coding DNA: TGTGCCAGCAGCTCAGGCGTGACTAGCACAGCCGAGCAGTACTTC.

The chain couples TRBV11-3 to TRBJ2-3; D perhaps matches TRBD2 (6 bases). Germline CDR1 and CDR2: SGHNT and YENEEA. CDR3 length: 16 amino acids. V shed 3 bases and J shed 2 bases, with 15 bases lying between them. CDR3 sequence: CASSFRAGPNTDTQYF. CDR3 nucleotides: TGTGCCAGCAGCTTTCGGGCGGGGCCCAACACAGATACGCAGTATTTT.

The chain recombines TRBV6-1 with TRBJ1-1; TRBD1 matches 9 bases. V lost 4 bases and J lost 5; bases outside the gene matches: 2. Germline values: CDR1 MNHNS, CDR2 SASEGT. This CDR3 region has 13 residues. CDR3: CASSGQGETEAFF. DNA for the CDR3: TGTGCCAGCAGTGGACAGGGGGAAACTGAAGCTTTCTTT.

The chain combines TRBV6-4 with TRBJ2-2; D remains unclear. Germline V gives CDR1 MRHNA, CDR2 SNTAGT. The V gene lost 5 bases and the J gene lost 0 bases, with 7 bases spanning the gap. This CDR3 has 14 amino acids. CDR3: CASSKSANTGELFF. CDR3 DNA sequence: TGTGCCAGCAGTAAGAGCGCGAACACCGGGGAGCTGTTTTTT.

This chain uses TRBV11-3 with TRBJ2-2; maybe TRBD1 (5 bases). CDR3 length: 14 residues. Germline V gives CDR1 SGHNT, CDR2 YENEEA. Trimming pared 5 bases from V and 10 bases from J, leaving 17 bases between. CDR3 nucleotide sequence: TGTGCCAGCAGCCCTAGTAGGGGTAGGAAGGAGCTGTTTTTT. This sequence encodes CASSPSRGRKELFF.

This clone was seen only once. J is TRBJ2-7 and V is TRBV7-9; possibly TRBD1 for D (5 bases). The length of the CDR3 is 13 residues. Trimming removed 3 bases from V and 2 bases from J, with 8 bases in between. Germline CDR1 SEHNR, CDR2 FQNEAQ (reference sequence). The CDR3, as DNA: TGTGCCAGCAGCTTGGGGCAGCCCTACGAGCAGTACTTC. Translation: CASSLGQPYEQYF. Filled out from reference TRBV7-9 and TRBJ2-7, the complete variable domain reads DTGVSQNPRHKITKRGQNVTFRCDPISEHNRLYWYRQTLGQGPEFLTYFQNEAQLEKSRLLSDRFSAERPKGSFSTLEIQRTEQGDSAMYLCASSLGQPYEQYFGPGTRLTVT.

The CDR3 DNA is TGTGCCAGCAGTTTCCGAACAAGGACAGGGAAGTCCCCCGAGCAGTACTTC. This sequence encodes CASSFRTRTGKSPEQYF. The rearrangement uses TRBV28 and TRBJ2-7; the match to TRBD1 covers 8 bases. This CDR3 has 17 amino acids. Germline values: CDR1 MDHEN, CDR2 SYDVKM. V trimming: 3 bases; J trimming: 6 bases; junction bases outside the gene matches: 16. Complete variable domain (other parts from reference TRBV28 and TRBJ2-7): DVKVTQSSRYLVKRTGEKVFLECVQDMDHENMFWYRQDPGLGLRLIYFSYDVKMKEKGDIPEGYSVSREKKERFSLILESASTNQTSMYLCASSFRTRTGKSPEQYFGPGTRLTVT.

The genes are TRBV15 and TRBJ1-4; no reliable D call. The V and J ends lost 9 bases and 2 bases respectively, with 22 bases between them. The CDR3 length is 17 residues. In germline, CDR1 is LNHNV, CDR2 YYDKDF (reference sequence). In DNA, the CDR3 is TGTGCCACTCAACGTGGGTCGGGGTTCGCGACTAATGAAAAACTGTTTTTT. This encodes CATQRGSGFATNEKLFF.

The chain carries TRBV11-2 and TRBJ2-5, with TRBD1 identical over 9 bases. Germline V gene lookup returns CDR1 SGHAT and CDR2 FQNNGV. The V and J ends lost 5 bases and 1 base, in that order; junction bases with no gene match: 2. CDR3 length equals 14 residues. For the CDR3, the DNA is TGTGCCAGCAGCCCGACAGGGGGCCAAGAGACCCAGTACTTC. It specifies CASSPTGGQETQYF.

The rearrangement uses TRBV18 and TRBJ2-1; 9 positions match TRBD1. The CDR3 spans 13 residues. The ends lost 2 bases at V and 14 bases at J; junction bases unmatched: 7. The germline V gene encodes CDR1 KGHSH and CDR2 LQKENI. The CDR3 here is CASSPAGQGTKFF. In nucleotides, the CDR3 is TGTGCCAGCTCACCAGCTGGACAGGGGACGAAGTTCTTC.

This clone was seen a few times. The chain uses TRBV5-1 and TRBJ2-5; no reliable D call. Trimming removed 4 bases from V and 4 bases from J, with 17 bases in between. Germline V gives CDR1 SGHRS, CDR2 YFSETQ. This CDR3 contains 15 residues. Here the CDR3 DNA reads TGCGCCAGCAGCCCGAGGTCGGGTTCCGGAGAGACCCAGTACTTC. Amino acids: CASSPRSGSGETQYF.

A word on this clone: Since a much larger clone is just one base distant, this may be a read error. Other DNA sequences from this sample encode an identical CDR3 as well. This chain uses TRBV27 with TRBJ2-7; D may be TRBD1 (6 bases). CDR1 is MNHEY and CDR2 is SMNVEV in the germline V gene (reference sequence). The V and J ends lost 2 bases and 3 bases respectively, with 11 bases between them. This CDR3 has 14 residues. The CDR3 sequence: CASSLGRGDYEQYF. DNA of the CDR3: TGTGCCAGCAGTTTAGGCAGGGGCGACTACGAGCAGTACTTC.

A few counts support this clone. The J gene is TRBJ2-1, the V gene TRBV6-1; 7 nucleotides match TRBD2. V trimming: 0 bases; J trimming: 15 bases; junction bases outside the gene matches: 5. This CDR3 has 12 residues. Germline CDR1 is MNHNS and CDR2 is SASEGT. The CDR3 nucleotides read TGTGCCAGCAGTGAAGCGGGGGGGTCGCTGTTCTTC. This translates into CASSEAGGSLFF.

This chain connects TRBV18 to TRBJ2-1; the D gene is possibly TRBD2 (5 bases). The CDR3 has 15 residues. Trimming pared 0 bases from V and 8 bases from J, leaving 14 bases between. Per the germline V gene, CDR1 is KGHSH and CDR2 is LQKENI. CDR3 coding DNA: TGTGCCAGCTCACCACCTCGACTTAGCGTTCATGAGCAGTTCTTC. This encodes CASSPPRLSVHEQFF. Together with reference TRBV18 and TRBJ2-1, the CDR3 gives the full variable domain: NAGVMQNPRHLVRRRGQEARLRCSPMKGHSHVYWYRQLPEEGLKFMVYLQKENIIDESGMPKERFSAEFPKEGPSILRIQQVVRGDSAAYFCASSPPRLSVHEQFFGPGTRLTVL.

This clone showed up just once. The chain carries TRBV9 and TRBJ2-3, with 11 bases that match TRBD2. The CDR3 has 16 residues. J was trimmed by 12 bases and V by 0 bases; bases with no gene match: 12. CDR1 and CDR2 from the germline V gene are SGDLS and YYNGEE. CDR3: CASSVAEGFSGRAQYF. The CDR3 coding sequence is TGTGCCAGCAGCGTAGCAGAAGGGTTTAGCGGGAGGGCCCAGTATTTT.

This clone has more than one count but fewer than ten. The rearrangement uses TRBV7-2 and TRBJ1-1; 7 nucleotides line up with TRBD1. Trimming took 4 bases from V and 5 from J; bases not matched to a gene: 7. Germline V gene lookup returns CDR1 SGHTA and CDR2 FQGNSA. This CDR3 has 14 amino acids. The CDR3 nucleotides are TGTGCCAGCAGCTCCCGACAGGGAGGAACTGAAGCTTTCTTT. Its protein is CASSSRQGGTEAFF.

The genes are TRBV6-5 and TRBJ1-2; tentatively, D is TRBD1 (5 bases). The CDR3 contains 13 residues. Germline V gene lookup returns CDR1 MNHEY and CDR2 SVGAGI. Trimming left V 6 bases short and J 8 bases short, with 16 bases between. CDR3 sequence (DNA): TGTGCCAGCAGCCGTTCGCAGGGAAAGGGCTACACCTTC. Translation gives CASSRSQGKGYTF.

This chain uses TRBV28 with TRBJ2-7; 7 nucleotides align to TRBD2. This CDR3 region has 13 residues. J gave up 7 bases and V 4 bases, and 7 bases lay outside the gene matches. Per germline, CDR1 MDHEN and CDR2 SYDVKM. As DNA, the CDR3 is TGTGCCAGCAGTTCTTCAAGCGGGAAAGAGCAGTACTTC. Protein: CASSSSSGKEQYF.